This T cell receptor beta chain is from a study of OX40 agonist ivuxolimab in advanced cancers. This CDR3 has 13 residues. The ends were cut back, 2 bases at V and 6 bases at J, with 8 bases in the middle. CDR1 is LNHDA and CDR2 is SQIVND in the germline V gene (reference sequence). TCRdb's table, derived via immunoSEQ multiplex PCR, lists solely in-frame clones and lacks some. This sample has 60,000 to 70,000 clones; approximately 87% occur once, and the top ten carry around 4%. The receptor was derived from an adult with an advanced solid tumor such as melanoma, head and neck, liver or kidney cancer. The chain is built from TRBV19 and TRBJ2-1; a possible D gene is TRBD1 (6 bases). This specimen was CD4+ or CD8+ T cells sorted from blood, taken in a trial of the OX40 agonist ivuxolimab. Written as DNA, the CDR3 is TGTGCCAGTAGTATAAACAGGGTCAATGAGCAGTTCTTC. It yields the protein CASSINRVNEQFF.